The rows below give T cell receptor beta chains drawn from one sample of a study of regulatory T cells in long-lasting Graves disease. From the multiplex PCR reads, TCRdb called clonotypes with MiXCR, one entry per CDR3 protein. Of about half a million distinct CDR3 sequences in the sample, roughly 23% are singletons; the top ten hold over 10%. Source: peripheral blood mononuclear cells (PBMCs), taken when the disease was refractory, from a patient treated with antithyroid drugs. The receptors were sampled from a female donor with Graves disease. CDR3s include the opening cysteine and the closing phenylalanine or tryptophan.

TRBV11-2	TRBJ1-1	CASSLEYMNTEAFF
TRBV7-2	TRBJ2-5	CASSQDRPETQYF
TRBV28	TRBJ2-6	CASSWALGVSGANVLTF
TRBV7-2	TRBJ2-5	CASSPGQGRNQETQYF
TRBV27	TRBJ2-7	CASSTTGWNEQYF
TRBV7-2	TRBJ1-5	CASSRNIQGSNQPQHF
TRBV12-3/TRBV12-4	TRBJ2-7	CASSPPQGDEQYF
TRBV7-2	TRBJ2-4	CASSPDRLPYKNIQYF
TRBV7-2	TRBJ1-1	CASSLGFRGQRNTEAFF
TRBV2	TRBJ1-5	CASVGGPGQPQHF
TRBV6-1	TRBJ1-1	CASSPRGAGRPEAFF
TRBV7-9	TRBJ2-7	CASSPSGAASEQYF
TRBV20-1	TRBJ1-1	CSAGPPGYTEAFF
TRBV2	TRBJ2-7	CASSMDSYEQYF
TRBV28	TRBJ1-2	CASTLPGRIYGYTF
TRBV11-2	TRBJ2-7	CASSRLRGSSYEQYF
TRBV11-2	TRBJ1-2	CASSPTRGVGRYGDTF
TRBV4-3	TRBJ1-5	CASSQAVGANQPQHF
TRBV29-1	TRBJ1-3	CSGRRGEDTIYF
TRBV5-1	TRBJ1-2	CASSLADTEYGYTF